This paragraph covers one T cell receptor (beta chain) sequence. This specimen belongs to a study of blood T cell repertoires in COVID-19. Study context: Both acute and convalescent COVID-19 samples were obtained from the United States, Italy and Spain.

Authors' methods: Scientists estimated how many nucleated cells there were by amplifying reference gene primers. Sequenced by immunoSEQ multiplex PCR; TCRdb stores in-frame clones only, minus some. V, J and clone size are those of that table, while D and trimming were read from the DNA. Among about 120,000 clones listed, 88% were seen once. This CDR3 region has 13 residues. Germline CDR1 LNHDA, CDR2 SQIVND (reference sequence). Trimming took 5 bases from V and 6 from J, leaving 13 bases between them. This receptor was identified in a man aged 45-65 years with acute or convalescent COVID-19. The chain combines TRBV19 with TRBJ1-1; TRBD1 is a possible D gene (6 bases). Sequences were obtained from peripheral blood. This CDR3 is CASSSQQGSEAFF. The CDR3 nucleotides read TGTGCCAGTAGTTCGCAACAGGGTTCTGAAGCTTTCTTT. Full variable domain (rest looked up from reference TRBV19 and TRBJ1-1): DGGITQSPKYLFRKEGQNVTLSCEQNLNHDAMYWYRQDPGQGLRLIYYSQIVNDFQKGDIAEGYSVSREKKESFPLTVTSAQKNPTAFYLCASSSQQGSEAFFGQGTRLTVV.